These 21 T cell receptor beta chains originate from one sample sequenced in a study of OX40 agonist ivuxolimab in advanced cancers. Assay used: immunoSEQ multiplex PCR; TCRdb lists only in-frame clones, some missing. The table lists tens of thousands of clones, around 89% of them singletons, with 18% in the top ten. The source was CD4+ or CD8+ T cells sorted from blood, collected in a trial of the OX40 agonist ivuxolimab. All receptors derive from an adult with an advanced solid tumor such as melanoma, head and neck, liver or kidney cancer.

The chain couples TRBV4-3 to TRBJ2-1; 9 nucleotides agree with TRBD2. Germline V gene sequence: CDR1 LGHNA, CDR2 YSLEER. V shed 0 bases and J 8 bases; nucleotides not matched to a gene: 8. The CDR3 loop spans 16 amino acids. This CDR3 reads CASSQEGPSGVYEQFF. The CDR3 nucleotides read TGCGCCAGCAGCCAAGAAGGCCCTAGCGGGGTATATGAGCAGTTCTTC.

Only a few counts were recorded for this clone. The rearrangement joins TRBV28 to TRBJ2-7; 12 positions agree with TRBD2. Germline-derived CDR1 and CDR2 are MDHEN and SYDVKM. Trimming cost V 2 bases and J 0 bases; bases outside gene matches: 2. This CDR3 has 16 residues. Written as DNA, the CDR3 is TGTGCCAGCAGTTTAGGACTAGCGGGAAACTCCTACGAGCAGTACTTC. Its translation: CASSLGLAGNSYEQYF.

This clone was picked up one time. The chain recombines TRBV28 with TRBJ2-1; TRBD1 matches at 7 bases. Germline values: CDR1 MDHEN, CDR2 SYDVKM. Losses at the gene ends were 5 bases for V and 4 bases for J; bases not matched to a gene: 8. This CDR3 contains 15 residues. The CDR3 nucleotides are TGTGCCAGCAGTAACAGGGGCCCGGGGTACAATGAGCAGTTCTTC. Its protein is CASSNRGPGYNEQFF.

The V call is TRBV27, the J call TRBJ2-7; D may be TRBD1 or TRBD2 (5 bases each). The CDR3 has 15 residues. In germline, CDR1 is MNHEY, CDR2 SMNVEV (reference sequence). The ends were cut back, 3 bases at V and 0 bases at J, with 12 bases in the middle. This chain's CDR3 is CASSLLGDRSYEQYF. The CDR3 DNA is TGTGCCAGCAGTTTGCTCGGGGACCGCTCCTACGAGCAGTACTTC.

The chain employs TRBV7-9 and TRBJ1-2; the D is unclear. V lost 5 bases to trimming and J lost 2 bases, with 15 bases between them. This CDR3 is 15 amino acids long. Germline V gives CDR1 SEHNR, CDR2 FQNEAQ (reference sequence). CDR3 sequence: CASSPRQDGNYGYTF. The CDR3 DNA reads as TGTGCCAGCAGCCCGCGCCAGGACGGGAACTATGGCTACACCTTC.

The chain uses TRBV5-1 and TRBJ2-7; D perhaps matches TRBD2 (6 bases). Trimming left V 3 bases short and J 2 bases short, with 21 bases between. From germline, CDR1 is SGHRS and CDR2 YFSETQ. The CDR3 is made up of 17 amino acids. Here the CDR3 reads CASSSRDFIDFAYEQYF. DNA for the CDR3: TGCGCCAGCAGCTCAAGGGACTTTATCGATTTTGCCTACGAGCAGTACTTC.

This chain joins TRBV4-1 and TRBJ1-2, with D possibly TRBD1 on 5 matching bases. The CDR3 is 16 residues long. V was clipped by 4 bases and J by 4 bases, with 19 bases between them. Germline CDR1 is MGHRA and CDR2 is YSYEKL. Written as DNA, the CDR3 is TGCGCCAGCAGCCTCCTGAATAAAGGGGACGGCTATGGCTACACCTTC. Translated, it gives CASSLLNKGDGYGYTF.

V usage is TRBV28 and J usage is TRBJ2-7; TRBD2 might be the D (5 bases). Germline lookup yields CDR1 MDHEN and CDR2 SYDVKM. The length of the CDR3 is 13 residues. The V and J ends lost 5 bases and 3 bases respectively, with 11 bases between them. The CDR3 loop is CASSPIAGYEQYF. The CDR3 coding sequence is TGTGCCAGCAGTCCGATCGCGGGCTACGAGCAGTACTTC.

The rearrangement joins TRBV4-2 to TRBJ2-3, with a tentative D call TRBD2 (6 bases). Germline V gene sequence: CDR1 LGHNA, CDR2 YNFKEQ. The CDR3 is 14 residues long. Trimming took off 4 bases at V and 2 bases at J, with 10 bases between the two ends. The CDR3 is CASSLGEATDTQYF. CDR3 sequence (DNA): TGTGCCAGCAGCCTAGGGGAGGCCACAGATACGCAGTATTTT.

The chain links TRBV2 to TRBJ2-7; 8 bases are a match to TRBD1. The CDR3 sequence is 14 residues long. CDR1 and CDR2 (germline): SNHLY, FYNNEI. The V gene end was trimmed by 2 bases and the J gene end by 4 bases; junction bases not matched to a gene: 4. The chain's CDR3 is CASSELGQGYEQYF. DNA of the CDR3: TGTGCCAGCAGTGAATTAGGACAGGGTTACGAGCAGTACTTC.

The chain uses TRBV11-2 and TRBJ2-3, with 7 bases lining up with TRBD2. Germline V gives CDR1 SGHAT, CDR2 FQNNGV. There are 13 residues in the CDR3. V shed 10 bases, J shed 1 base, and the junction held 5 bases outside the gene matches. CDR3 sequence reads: CATVGGGTDTQYF. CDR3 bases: TGTGCCACAGTGGGGGGGGGCACAGATACGCAGTATTTT.

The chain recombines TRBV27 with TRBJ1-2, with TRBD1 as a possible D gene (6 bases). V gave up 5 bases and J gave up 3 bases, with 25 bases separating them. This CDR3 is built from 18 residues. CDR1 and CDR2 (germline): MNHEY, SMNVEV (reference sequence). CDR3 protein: CASSPQFGPGARDYGYTF. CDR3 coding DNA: TGTGCCAGCAGTCCGCAATTTGGACCAGGGGCCCGTGACTATGGCTACACCTTC.

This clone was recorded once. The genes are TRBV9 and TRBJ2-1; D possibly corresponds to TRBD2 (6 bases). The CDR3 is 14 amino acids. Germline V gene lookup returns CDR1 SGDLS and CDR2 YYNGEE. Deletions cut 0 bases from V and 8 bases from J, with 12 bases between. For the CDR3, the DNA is TGTGCCAGCAGCGTAGGAGCGGAGGGCCATGAGCAGTTCTTC. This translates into CASSVGAEGHEQFF.

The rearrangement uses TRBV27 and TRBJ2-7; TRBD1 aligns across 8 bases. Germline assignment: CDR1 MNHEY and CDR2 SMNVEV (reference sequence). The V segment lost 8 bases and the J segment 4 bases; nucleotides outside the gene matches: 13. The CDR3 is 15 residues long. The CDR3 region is CASQPGQENFYEQYF. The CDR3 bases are TGTGCCAGCCAACCGGGACAGGAGAACTTTTACGAGCAGTACTTC.

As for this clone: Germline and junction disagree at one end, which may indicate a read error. This CDR3 reads CASSLGAGGSGEQFF. CDR3 coding DNA: TGTGCTAGCAGCTTAGGAGCGGGAGGATCGGGGGAGCAGTTCTTC. The chain employs TRBV7-7 and TRBJ2-1; the match to TRBD2 covers 9 bases. The CDR3 contains 15 residues. The germline CDR1 and CDR2 sequences are SSHAT and FNYEAQ (reference sequence).

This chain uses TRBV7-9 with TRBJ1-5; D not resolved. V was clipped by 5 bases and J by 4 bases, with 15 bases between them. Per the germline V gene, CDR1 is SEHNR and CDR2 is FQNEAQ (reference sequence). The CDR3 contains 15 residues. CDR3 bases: TGTGCCAGCAGCCCGAACGTGGACGGTAATCAGCCCCAGCATTTT. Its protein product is CASSPNVDGNQPQHF.

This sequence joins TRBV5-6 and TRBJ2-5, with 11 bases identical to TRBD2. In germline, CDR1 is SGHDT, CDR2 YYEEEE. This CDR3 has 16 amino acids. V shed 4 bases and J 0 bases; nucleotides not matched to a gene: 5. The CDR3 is CASSTRTSGYQETQYF. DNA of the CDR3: TGTGCCAGCAGCACCCGGACTAGCGGGTACCAAGAGACCCAGTACTTC.

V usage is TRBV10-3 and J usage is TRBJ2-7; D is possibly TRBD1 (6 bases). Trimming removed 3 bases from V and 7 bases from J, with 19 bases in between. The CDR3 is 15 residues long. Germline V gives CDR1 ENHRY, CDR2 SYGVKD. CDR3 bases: TGTGCCATCAGTGACTTCGGGACAAGGAGCTGGGAGCAGTACTTC. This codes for CAISDFGTRSWEQYF.

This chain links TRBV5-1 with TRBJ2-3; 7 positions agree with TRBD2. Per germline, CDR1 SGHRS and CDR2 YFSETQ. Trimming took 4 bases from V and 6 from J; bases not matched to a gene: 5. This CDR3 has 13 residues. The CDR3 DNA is TGCGCCAGCAGCCCGGGGGGAGGGGATACGCAGTATTTT. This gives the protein CASSPGGGDTQYF.

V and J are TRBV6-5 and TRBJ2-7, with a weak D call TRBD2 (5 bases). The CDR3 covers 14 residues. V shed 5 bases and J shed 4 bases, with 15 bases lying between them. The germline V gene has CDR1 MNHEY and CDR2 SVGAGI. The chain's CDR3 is CASSGLGSTYEQYF. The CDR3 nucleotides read TGTGCCAGCAGTGGGCTGGGGAGTACTTACGAGCAGTACTTC.

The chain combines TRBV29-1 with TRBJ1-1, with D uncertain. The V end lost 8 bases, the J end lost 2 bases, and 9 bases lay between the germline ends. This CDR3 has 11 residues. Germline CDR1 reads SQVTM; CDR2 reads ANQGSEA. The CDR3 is CSTQTNTEAFF. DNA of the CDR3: TGCAGCACCCAAACAAACACTGAAGCTTTCTTT.